The 22 T cell receptor beta chains below all came from one sample that was sequenced in a study of OX40 agonist ivuxolimab in advanced cancers. Libraries were prepared by immunoSEQ multiplex PCR; TCRdb keeps only in-frame clonotypes and omits some of them. The sample holds roughly 88,000 clones; 70% to 90% are singletons and the top ten take around 4.5%. The sample consisted of CD4+ or CD8+ T cells sorted from blood, taken in a trial of the OX40 agonist ivuxolimab. These receptors were obtained from an adult with an advanced solid tumor such as melanoma, head and neck, liver or kidney cancer.

The gene calls are TRBV28 and TRBJ2-7; 9 bases are shared with TRBD1. The junction had 2 bases not matched to a gene; V was cut back by 1 base and J by 1 base. The CDR3 has 15 amino acids. CDR1 and CDR2 from the germline V gene are MDHEN and SYDVKM. The CDR3 nucleotides are TGTGCCAGCAGTTTATCCGGGACAGGGTCCTACGAGCAGTACTTC. It translates to CASSLSGTGSYEQYF.

The gene calls are TRBV28 and TRBJ1-5; D ambiguous. The CDR3 runs 14 residues. The V and J ends lost 3 bases and 4 bases respectively, with 10 bases between them. Germline V lookup: CDR1 MDHEN, CDR2 SYDVKM. CDR3 protein: CASSFGQMNQPQHF. In nucleotides, the CDR3 is TGTGCCAGCAGTTTCGGGCAGATGAATCAGCCCCAGCATTTT.

The V gene is TRBV9, the J gene TRBJ2-1; perhaps TRBD2 as D (5 bases). Per germline, CDR1 SGDLS and CDR2 YYNGEE. The CDR3 is 14 residues long. Trimming removed 7 bases at V and 4 bases at J, with 15 bases between. The CDR3 loop is CASSRAAQYNEQFF. CDR3 nucleotides: TGTGCCAGCTCGAGGGCAGCTCAGTACAATGAGCAGTTCTTC. Using reference TRBV9 and TRBJ2-1 for the parts outside the CDR3, the full variable domain is DSGVTQTPKHLITATGQRVTLRCSPRSGDLSVYWYQQSLDQGLQFLIQYYNGEERAKGNILERFSAQQFPDLHSELNLSSLELGDSALYFCASSRAAQYNEQFFGPGTRLTVL.

The chain combines TRBV15 with TRBJ2-2, with 9 bases lining up with TRBD1. J lost 7 bases, V lost 1 base, and 7 bases had no gene match. The CDR3 is 16 amino acids. Germline V gene sequence: CDR1 LNHNV, CDR2 YYDKDF (reference sequence). CDR3 sequence reads: CATSRGTQGAGGELFF. Here the CDR3 DNA reads TGTGCCACCAGCAGAGGGACACAGGGGGCCGGCGGGGAGCTGTTTTTT.

CDR3: CASSEWGGDSYNSPLHF. The CDR3 nucleotides are TGTGCCAGTAGTGAATGGGGGGGCGACTCCTATAATTCACCCCTCCACTTT. The chain employs TRBV19 and TRBJ1-6; weak D call: TRBD1 (6 bases). This CDR3 has 17 residues. Germline CDR1 and CDR2: LNHDA and SQIVND (reference sequence). V was cut by 5 bases and J by 0 bases, with 14 bases left in between.

This chain uses TRBV9 with TRBJ1-3, with unresolved D. V lost 3 bases, J lost 0 bases, and 13 bases lay in between. Germline V CDR1 and CDR2: SGDLS, YYNGEE. There are 16 residues in the CDR3. CDR3: CASSAHSAASGNTIYF. CDR3 coding DNA: TGTGCCAGCAGCGCTCACTCAGCGGCCTCTGGAAACACCATATATTTT.

This chain uses TRBV30 with TRBJ2-1, with 14 bases fitting TRBD2. J was trimmed by 6 bases and V by 3 bases; bases with no gene match: 4. Germline V gene data show CDR1 as GTSNPN and CDR2 as SVGIG (reference sequence). This CDR3 is 15 amino acids long. CDR3 sequence reads: CAWSAGLAGANEQFF. Written as DNA, the CDR3 is TGTGCCTGGAGCGCGGGACTAGCGGGAGCCAATGAGCAGTTCTTC.

The chain couples TRBV6-5 to TRBJ1-1; D remains unclear. The CDR3 is 15 amino acids. Trimming took 0 bases from V and 1 from J, leaving 9 bases between them. Germline V gene data show CDR1 as MNHEY and CDR2 as SVGAGI. CDR3 DNA: TGTGCCAGCAGTTACTCCCTGGATCCGAACACTGAAGCTTTCTTT. As protein: CASSYSLDPNTEAFF.

This rearrangement joins TRBV11-3 to TRBJ1-1; D not resolved. The CDR3 is 14 amino acids. V lost 5 bases and J 3 bases, leaving 13 bases between the germline ends. Per the germline V gene, CDR1 is SGHNT and CDR2 is YENEEA. As DNA, the CDR3 is TGTGCCAGCAGCCCGACCCGAGGACACACTGAAGCTTTCTTT. Translating it yields CASSPTRGHTEAFF.

The V call is TRBV30, the J call TRBJ1-1; D may be TRBD1 (5 bases). Germline CDR1 and CDR2: GTSNPN and SVGIG (reference sequence). V dropped 5 bases and J dropped 6 bases, with 16 bases sitting between them. The CDR3 contains 13 residues. CDR3 sequence: CAWGNLLGAEAFF. The CDR3 DNA reads TGTGCCTGGGGCAACCTGCTGGGGGCTGAAGCTTTCTTT.

The J gene is TRBJ2-3, the V gene TRBV5-1, with 12 bases fitting TRBD2. In germline, CDR1 is SGHRS, CDR2 YFSETQ. This CDR3 region has 18 residues. Trimming cost V 0 bases and J 0 bases; bases outside gene matches: 5. The CDR3 DNA sequence: TGCGCCAGCAGCTTGGCCCGGACTAGCGGGGCTAGCACAGATACGCAGTATTTT. This codes for CASSLARTSGASTDTQYF. The variable domain in full, completed from reference TRBV5-1 and TRBJ2-3, reads KAGVTQTPRYLIKTRGQQVTLSCSPISGHRSVSWYQQTPGQGLQFLFEYFSETQRNKGNFPGRFSGRQFSNSRSEMNVSTLELGDSALYLCASSLARTSGASTDTQYFGPGTRLTVL.

The genes are TRBV5-1 and TRBJ2-2; a weak D match, TRBD1 (5 bases). V was pared by 2 bases and J by 3 bases, with 14 bases between. Germline lookup yields CDR1 SGHRS and CDR2 YFSETQ. CDR3 length equals 16 residues. CDR3 coding DNA: TGCGCCAGCAGCTTTAGGGGCAGGGCCTACACCGGGGAGCTGTTTTTT. Protein sequence: CASSFRGRAYTGELFF.

The chain employs TRBV19 and TRBJ1-3; D uncertain. The CDR3 is 14 amino acids. Deletions cut 1 base from V and 2 bases from J, with 6 bases between. Germline V gene data show CDR1 as LNHDA and CDR2 as SQIVND (reference sequence). As DNA, the CDR3 is TGTGCCAGTAGTATAGGGGCTACTGGAAACACCATATATTTT. Amino acid sequence: CASSIGATGNTIYF.

This chain joins TRBV10-1 and TRBJ1-1; D is ambiguous. Trimming cost V 7 bases and J 11 bases, with 17 bases left between them. The CDR3 runs to 12 residues. CDR1 WNHNN and CDR2 SYGVQD come from the germline V gene (reference sequence). The CDR3 nucleotides read TGCGCCAGCAACGGGCCTGGAGGGCAGGCTTTCTTT. Its translation: CASNGPGGQAFF.

The V gene is TRBV28, the J gene TRBJ1-2; unclear D gene. The CDR3 runs to 15 residues. The V end was cut by 5 bases, the J end by 4 bases, with 17 bases between. Germline values: CDR1 MDHEN, CDR2 SYDVKM. The CDR3 nucleotides read TGTGCCAGCAGTACCACGGGGAGATTCGGCTATGGCTACACCTTC. Protein product: CASSTTGRFGYGYTF.

The CDR3 DNA is TGTGCCAGTAGTATGGGGGGCCCCTCGAACACCGGGGAGCTGTTTTTT. This sequence encodes CASSMGGPSNTGELFF. V usage is TRBV19 and J usage is TRBJ2-2, with D possibly called TRBD1 or TRBD2 (6 bases each). The CDR3 extends over 16 amino acids. Germline V gene data show CDR1 as LNHDA and CDR2 as SQIVND (reference sequence). Trimming cost V 3 bases and J 0 bases, with 11 bases left between them.

V is TRBV7-9 and J is TRBJ2-5, with TRBD2 as a possible D gene (6 bases). The CDR3 has 16 residues. V lost 2 bases and J lost 2, with 15 bases in between. Germline values: CDR1 SEHNR, CDR2 FQNEAQ (reference sequence). CDR3 coding DNA: TGTGCCAGCAGCTTATTCGGTGGGACTGAACAAGAGACCCAGTACTTC. Its translation: CASSLFGGTEQETQYF.

This chain uses TRBV11-2 with TRBJ2-5; a weak D match, TRBD2 (7 bases). V lost 5 bases, J lost 4 bases, and 20 bases lay in between. The length of the CDR3 is 16 residues. CDR1 and CDR2 from the germline V gene are SGHAT and FQNNGV. CDR3 sequence: CASSPFGGLAVETQYF. The CDR3 coding sequence is TGTGCCAGCAGCCCTTTCGGGGGGCTAGCGGTAGAGACCCAGTACTTC.

The table lists this clone with a count of one. The V and J genes are TRBV7-3 and TRBJ2-5; 12 bases agree with TRBD2. Germline V CDR1 and CDR2: SGHTA, FQGTGA. Trimming at V came to 2 bases and at J to 2 bases, leaving 9 bases not matched to a gene. The CDR3 sequence is 18 residues long. CDR3 DNA sequence: TGTGCCAGCAGCTTAGGCACTAGCGGGAGGCCTGGGCAAGAGACCCAGTACTTC. It translates to CASSLGTSGRPGQETQYF.

The count of this clone is one. This chain connects TRBV7-8 to TRBJ2-7; tentative D call: TRBD2 (7 bases). The CDR3 is 15 residues long. The germline V gene encodes CDR1 SGHVS and CDR2 FQNEAQ. V shed 4 bases and J shed 2 bases, with 15 bases lying between them. CDR3 nucleotide sequence: TGTGCCAGCAGCTCGAGGGGGGGGGCAACCTACGAGCAGTACTTC. Translating gives CASSSRGGATYEQYF.

V gene TRBV9 combines with J gene TRBJ2-3, with a possible D match to TRBD2 (6 bases). The CDR3 spans 15 residues. V was clipped by 2 bases and J by 0 bases, with 10 bases between them. Germline-derived CDR1 and CDR2 are SGDLS and YYNGEE. The CDR3 bases are TGTGCCAGCAGCGTTTCCGGGACTAGCACAGATACGCAGTATTTT. Protein sequence: CASSVSGTSTDTQYF.

The chain carries TRBV6-6 and TRBJ1-2; 9 nucleotides match TRBD1. Germline CDR1 MNHNY, CDR2 SVGAGI (reference sequence). V lost 6 bases, J lost 4 bases, and 6 bases stayed unmatched. The CDR3 sequence is 14 residues long. This CDR3 reads CASSSGQGIYGYTF. The CDR3 nucleotides are TGTGCCAGCAGCTCGGGACAGGGAATCTATGGCTACACCTTC.